The 4 T cell receptor beta chains below all came from one sample that was sequenced in a study of beta chain features in type 1 diabetes. Findings of the study overall: Shorter TCRB CDR3s, moderately but significantly so, were found in Type 1 diabetes patients in all four CD4+ subsets.

The entirety of the isolated RNA underwent reverse transcription, so expressed TCRB transcripts were sequenced. Method: immunoSEQ multiplex PCR; TCRdb's copy keeps in-frame clones and lacks some. Altogether about 700,000 clones are present, around an eighth being singletons, with the ten largest covering 0.02% to 0.025%. No cognate antigen is known for these TCRs. Source material: naive CD4+ T cells from blood. The receptors originated from a man aged 18 to 30 with type 1 diabetes.

V usage is TRBV5-1 and J usage is TRBJ1-2; D call uncertain. CDR3 size: 11 residues. Germline assignment: CDR1 SGHRS and CDR2 YFSETQ. V was shortened by 3 bases and J by 2 bases, with 2 bases between the two germline ends. The CDR3 DNA sequence: TGCGCCAGCAGCTCGAACTATGGCTACACCTTC. It encodes CASSSNYGYTF.

The table lists this clone with a count of one. This chain uses TRBV7-3 with TRBJ2-1; the D gene could be TRBD1 or TRBD2 (7 bases each). The V gene lost 5 bases and the J gene lost 4 bases, with 15 bases spanning the gap. CDR3 length: 15 amino acids. Germline values: CDR1 SGHTA, CDR2 FQGTGA. DNA of the CDR3: TGTGCCAGCAGCCCGCAGGGGGGGTTATACAATGAGCAGTTCTTC. Protein: CASSPQGGLYNEQFF.

This clone has more than one count but fewer than ten. The chain uses TRBV7-2 and TRBJ2-7; TRBD2 might be the D (6 bases). CDR1 is SGHTA, CDR2 FQGNSA, per germline. The CDR3 covers 15 residues. Trimming stripped 5 bases from V and 2 bases from J, with 16 bases between. CDR3 sequence reads: CASSAEGRGPYEQYF. CDR3 nucleotide sequence: TGTGCCAGCAGCGCTGAGGGGCGGGGACCCTACGAGCAGTACTTC.

The sample holds a few counts of this clone. The chain recombines TRBV10-3 with TRBJ2-2, with 7 bases that match TRBD1. There are 13 residues in the CDR3. The germline V gene has CDR1 ENHRY and CDR2 SYGVKD. Trimming removed 8 bases from V and 7 bases from J; junction bases left unmatched: 7. The CDR3 is CAIGRDSIGELFF. In DNA, the CDR3 is TGTGCCATCGGCCGGGACAGCATCGGGGAGCTGTTTTTT.